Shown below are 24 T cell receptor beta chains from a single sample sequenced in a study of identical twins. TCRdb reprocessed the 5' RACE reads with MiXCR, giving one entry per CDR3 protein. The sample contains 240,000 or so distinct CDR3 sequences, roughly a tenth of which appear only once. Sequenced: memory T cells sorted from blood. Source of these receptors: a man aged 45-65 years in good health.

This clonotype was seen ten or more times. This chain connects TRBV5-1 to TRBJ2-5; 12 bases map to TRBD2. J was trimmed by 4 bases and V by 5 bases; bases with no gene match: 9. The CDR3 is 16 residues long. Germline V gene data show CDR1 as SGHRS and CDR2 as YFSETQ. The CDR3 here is CASSSSGGATGETQYF. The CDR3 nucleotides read TGCGCCAGCAGTTCTAGCGGGGGGGCGACGGGAGAGACCCAGTACTTC.

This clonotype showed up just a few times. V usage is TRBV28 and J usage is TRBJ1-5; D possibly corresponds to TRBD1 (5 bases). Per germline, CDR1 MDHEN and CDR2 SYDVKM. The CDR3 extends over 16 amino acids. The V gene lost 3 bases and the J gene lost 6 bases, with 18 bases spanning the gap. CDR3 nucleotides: TGTGCCAGCAGTTTTCAGGGTTGGCTGGACGGTCAGCCCCAGCATTTT. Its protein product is CASSFQGWLDGQPQHF.

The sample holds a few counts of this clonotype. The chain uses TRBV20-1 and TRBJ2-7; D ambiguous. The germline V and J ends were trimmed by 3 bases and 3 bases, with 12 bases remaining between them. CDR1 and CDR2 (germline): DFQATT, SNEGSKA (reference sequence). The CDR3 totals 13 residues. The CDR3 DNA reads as TGCAGTGCTAGCGTCACGAAGATCTACGAGCAGTACTTC. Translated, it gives CSASVTKIYEQYF.

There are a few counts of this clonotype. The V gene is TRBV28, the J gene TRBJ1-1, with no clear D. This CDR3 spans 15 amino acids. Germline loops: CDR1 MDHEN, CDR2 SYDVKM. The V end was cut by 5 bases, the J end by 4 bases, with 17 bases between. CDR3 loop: CASSPPRGLGTEAFF. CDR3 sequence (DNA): TGTGCCAGCAGTCCCCCCCGGGGATTGGGCACTGAAGCTTTCTTT.

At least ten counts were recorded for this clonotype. In DNA, the CDR3 is TGCAGTGCTAGGACCTCCGGGACAGGGAACATTCAGTACTTC. This sequence encodes CSARTSGTGNIQYF. The V gene is TRBV20-1, the J gene TRBJ2-4; 9 bases are shared with TRBD1. Per the germline V gene, CDR1 is DFQATT and CDR2 is SNEGSKA (reference sequence). The J segment lost 7 bases and the V segment lost 3 bases, leaving 7 bases of the junction unmatched. This CDR3 has 14 residues.

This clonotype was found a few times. The CDR3 protein is CASSFQGSNVLTF. The CDR3 DNA is TGTGCCAGCAGCTTCCAGGGGTCCAACGTCCTGACTTTC. The rearrangement uses TRBV11-1 and TRBJ2-6; D perhaps matches TRBD1 (6 bases). The CDR3 extends over 13 amino acids. Trimming stripped 3 bases from V and 8 bases from J, with 8 bases between. Germline loops: CDR1 SGHAT, CDR2 FQDESV (reference sequence).

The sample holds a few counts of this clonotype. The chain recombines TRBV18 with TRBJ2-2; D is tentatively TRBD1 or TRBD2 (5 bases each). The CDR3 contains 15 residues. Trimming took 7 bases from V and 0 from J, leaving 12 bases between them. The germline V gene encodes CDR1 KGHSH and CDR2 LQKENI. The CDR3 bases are TGTGCCAGCTTTACCGGGACGGCGAACACCGGGGAGCTGTTTTTT. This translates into CASFTGTANTGELFF.

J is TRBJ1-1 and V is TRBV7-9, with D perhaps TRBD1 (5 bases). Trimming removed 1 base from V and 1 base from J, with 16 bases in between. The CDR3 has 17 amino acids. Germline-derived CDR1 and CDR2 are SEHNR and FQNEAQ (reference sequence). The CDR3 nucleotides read TGTGCCAGCAGCTTAGGGGGGGGTTTACCCCAGAACACTGAAGCTTTCTTT. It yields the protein CASSLGGGLPQNTEAFF.

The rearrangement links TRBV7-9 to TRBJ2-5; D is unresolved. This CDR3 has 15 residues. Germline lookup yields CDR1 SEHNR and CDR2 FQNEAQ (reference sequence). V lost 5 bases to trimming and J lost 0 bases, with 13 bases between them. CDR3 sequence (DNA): TGTGCCAGCAGCCCATCGGCCGGCTACCAAGAGACCCAGTACTTC. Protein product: CASSPSAGYQETQYF.

This chain's CDR3 is CSARSSSGITDTQYF. The CDR3 nucleotides read TGCAGTGCTAGATCATCTAGCGGGATAACAGATACGCAGTATTTT. The chain is built from TRBV20-1 and TRBJ2-3; 9 bases match TRBD2. The junction had 6 bases not matched to a gene; V was cut back by 2 bases and J by 3 bases. This CDR3 comprises 15 residues. Germline V gene data show CDR1 as DFQATT and CDR2 as SNEGSKA (reference sequence).

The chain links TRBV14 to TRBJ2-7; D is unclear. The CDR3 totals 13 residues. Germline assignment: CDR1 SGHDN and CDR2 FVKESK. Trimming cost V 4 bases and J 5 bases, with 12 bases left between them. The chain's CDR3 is CASSRQVLDEQYF. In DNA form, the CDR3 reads TGTGCCAGCAGCCGACAAGTTCTCGACGAGCAGTACTTC.

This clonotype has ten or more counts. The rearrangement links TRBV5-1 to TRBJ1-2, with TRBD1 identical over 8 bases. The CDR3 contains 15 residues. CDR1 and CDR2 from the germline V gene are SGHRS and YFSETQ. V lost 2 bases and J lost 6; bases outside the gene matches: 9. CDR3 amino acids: CASSFQGAAPDGYTF. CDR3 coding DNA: TGCGCCAGCAGCTTTCAGGGGGCAGCCCCTGATGGCTACACCTTC. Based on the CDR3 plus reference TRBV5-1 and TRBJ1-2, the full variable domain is KAGVTQTPRYLIKTRGQQVTLSCSPISGHRSVSWYQQTPGQGLQFLFEYFSETQRNKGNFPGRFSGRQFSNSRSEMNVSTLELGDSALYLCASSFQGAAPDGYTFGSGTRLTVV.

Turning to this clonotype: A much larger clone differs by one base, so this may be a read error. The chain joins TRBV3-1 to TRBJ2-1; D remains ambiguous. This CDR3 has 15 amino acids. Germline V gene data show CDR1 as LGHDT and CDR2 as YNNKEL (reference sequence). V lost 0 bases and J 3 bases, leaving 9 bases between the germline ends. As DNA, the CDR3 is TGTGCCAGCAGCCAAGATTCCTACTTCTACAATGAGCAGTTCTTC. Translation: CASSQDSYFYNEQFF.

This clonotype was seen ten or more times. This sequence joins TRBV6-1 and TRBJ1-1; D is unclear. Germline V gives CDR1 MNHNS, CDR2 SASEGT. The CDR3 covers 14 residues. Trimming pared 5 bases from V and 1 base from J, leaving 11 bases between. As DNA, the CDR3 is TGTGCCAGCAGTAGCCCCGAGAGGAACACTGAAGCTTTCTTT. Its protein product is CASSSPERNTEAFF.

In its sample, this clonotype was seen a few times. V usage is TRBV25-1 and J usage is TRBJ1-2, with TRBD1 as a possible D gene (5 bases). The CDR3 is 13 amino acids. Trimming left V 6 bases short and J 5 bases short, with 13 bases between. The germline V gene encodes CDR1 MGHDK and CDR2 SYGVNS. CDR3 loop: CASSSRGAYGYTF. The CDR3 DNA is TGTGCCAGCAGCTCCCGGGGCGCGTATGGCTACACCTTC.

This chain's CDR3 is CASSFVAGRNYNEQFF. In nucleotides, the CDR3 is TGTGCCAGCAGTTTTGTGGCGGGGAGGAATTACAATGAGCAGTTCTTC. The chain carries TRBV28 and TRBJ2-1; tentatively, D is TRBD2 (6 bases). The CDR3 spans 16 residues. The ends were cut back, 3 bases at V and 4 bases at J, with 16 bases in the middle. CDR1 and CDR2 from the germline V gene are MDHEN and SYDVKM.

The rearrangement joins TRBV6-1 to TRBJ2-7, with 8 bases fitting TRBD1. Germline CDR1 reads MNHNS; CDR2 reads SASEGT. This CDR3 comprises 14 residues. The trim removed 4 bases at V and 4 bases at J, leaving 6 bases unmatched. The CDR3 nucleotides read TGTGCCAGCAGTGTGACAGGGGCGCATTACGAGCAGTACTTC. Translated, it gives CASSVTGAHYEQYF.

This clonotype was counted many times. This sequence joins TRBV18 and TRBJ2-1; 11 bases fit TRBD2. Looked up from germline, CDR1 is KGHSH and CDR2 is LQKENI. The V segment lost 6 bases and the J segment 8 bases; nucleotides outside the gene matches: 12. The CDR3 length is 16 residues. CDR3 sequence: CASSPNIAGGLDEQFF. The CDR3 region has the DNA TGTGCCAGCTCGCCAAATATAGCGGGAGGGCTTGATGAGCAGTTCTTC. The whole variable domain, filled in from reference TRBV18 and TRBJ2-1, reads NAGVMQNPRHLVRRRGQEARLRCSPMKGHSHVYWYRQLPEEGLKFMVYLQKENIIDESGMPKERFSAEFPKEGPSILRIQQVVRGDSAAYFCASSPNIAGGLDEQFFGPGTRLTVL.

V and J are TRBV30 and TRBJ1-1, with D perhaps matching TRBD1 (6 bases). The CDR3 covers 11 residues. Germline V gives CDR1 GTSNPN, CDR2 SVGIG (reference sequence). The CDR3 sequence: CASGRGHEAFF. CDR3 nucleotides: TGTGCTTCTGGGAGGGGACATGAAGCTTTCTTT.

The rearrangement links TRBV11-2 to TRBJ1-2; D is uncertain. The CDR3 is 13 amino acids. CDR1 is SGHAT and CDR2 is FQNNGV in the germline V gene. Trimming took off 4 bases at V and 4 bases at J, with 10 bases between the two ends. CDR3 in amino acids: CASSSTRAYGYTF. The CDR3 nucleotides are TGTGCCAGCAGCTCCACACGGGCCTATGGCTACACCTTC.

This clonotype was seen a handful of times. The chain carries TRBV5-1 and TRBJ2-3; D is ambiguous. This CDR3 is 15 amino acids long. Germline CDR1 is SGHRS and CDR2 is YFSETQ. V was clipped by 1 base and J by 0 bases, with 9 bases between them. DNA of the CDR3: TGCGCCAGCAGCTTGTCTAAATCTAGCACAGATACGCAGTATTTT. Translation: CASSLSKSSTDTQYF.

In DNA form, the CDR3 reads TGTGCCAGCAGTCCCTGGAGGGGGCCAGCGGGGGAGACCCAGTACTTC. Amino acid sequence: CASSPWRGPAGETQYF. The V and J genes are TRBV28 and TRBJ2-5; the D call may be TRBD1 or TRBD2 (7 bases each). The V end lost 5 bases, the J end lost 5 bases, and 21 bases lay between the germline ends. The CDR3 is 16 amino acids. Germline V gene data show CDR1 as MDHEN and CDR2 as SYDVKM.

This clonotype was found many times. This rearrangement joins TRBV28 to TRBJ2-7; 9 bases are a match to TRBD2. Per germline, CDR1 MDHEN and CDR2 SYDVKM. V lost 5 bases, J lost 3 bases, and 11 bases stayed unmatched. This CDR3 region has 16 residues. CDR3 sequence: CASSPVMGGGGYEQYF. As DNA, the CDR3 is TGTGCCAGCAGTCCAGTGATGGGCGGGGGGGGCTACGAGCAGTACTTC.

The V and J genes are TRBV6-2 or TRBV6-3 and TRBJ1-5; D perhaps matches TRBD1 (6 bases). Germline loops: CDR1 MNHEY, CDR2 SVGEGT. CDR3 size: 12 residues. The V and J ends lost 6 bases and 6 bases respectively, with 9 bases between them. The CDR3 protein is CASSRGAQPQHF. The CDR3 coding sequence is TGTGCCAGCAGCAGGGGTGCTCAGCCCCAGCATTTT.